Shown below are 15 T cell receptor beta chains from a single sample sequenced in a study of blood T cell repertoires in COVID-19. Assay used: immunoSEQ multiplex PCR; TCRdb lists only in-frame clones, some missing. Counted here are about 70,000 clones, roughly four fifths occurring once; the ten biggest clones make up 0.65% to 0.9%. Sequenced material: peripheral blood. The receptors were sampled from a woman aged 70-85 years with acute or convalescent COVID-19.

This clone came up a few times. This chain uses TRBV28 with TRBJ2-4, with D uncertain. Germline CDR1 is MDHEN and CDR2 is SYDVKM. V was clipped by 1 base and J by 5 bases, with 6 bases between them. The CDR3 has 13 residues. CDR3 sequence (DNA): TGTGCCAGCAGTTTATCACAAGAAAACATTCAGTACTTC. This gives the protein CASSLSQENIQYF.

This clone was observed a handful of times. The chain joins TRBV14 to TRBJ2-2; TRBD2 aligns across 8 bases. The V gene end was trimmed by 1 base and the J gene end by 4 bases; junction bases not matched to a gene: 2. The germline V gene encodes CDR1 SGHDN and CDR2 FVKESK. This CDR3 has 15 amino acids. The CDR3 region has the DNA TGTGCCAGCAGCCAAGGACTAGCGATCACCGGGGAGCTGTTTTTT. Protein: CASSQGLAITGELFF.

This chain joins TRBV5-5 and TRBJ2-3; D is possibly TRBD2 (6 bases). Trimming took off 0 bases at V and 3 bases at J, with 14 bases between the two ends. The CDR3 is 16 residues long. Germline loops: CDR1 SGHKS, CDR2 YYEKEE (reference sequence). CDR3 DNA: TGTGCCAGCAGCTTGGACGTTCGGGGGATGACAGATACGCAGTATTTT. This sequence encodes CASSLDVRGMTDTQYF.

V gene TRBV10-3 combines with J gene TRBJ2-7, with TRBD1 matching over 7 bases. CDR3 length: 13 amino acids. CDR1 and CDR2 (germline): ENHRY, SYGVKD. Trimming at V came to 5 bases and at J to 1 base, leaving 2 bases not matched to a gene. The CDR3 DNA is TGTGCCATCAGTCGGACAGGTTCCTACGAGCAGTACTTC. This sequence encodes CAISRTGSYEQYF.

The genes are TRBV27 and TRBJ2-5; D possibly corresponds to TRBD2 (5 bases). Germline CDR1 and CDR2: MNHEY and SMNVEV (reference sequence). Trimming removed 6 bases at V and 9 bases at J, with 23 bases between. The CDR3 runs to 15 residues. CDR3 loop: CASRSRAEGWFSQYF. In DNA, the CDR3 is TGTGCCAGCAGGAGTCGGGCCGAGGGATGGTTTTCCCAGTACTTC.

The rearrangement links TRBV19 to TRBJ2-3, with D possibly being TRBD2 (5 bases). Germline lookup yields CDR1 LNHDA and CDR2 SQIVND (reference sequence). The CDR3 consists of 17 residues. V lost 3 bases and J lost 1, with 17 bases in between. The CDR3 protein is CASSMVWSGARTDTQYF. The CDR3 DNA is TGTGCCAGTAGTATGGTCTGGAGCGGAGCTCGCACAGATACGCAGTATTTT.

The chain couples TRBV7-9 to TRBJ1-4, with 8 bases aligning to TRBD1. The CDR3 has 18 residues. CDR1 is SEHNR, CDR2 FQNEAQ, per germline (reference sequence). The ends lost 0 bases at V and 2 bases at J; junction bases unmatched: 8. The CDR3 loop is CASSLAPGGWGTNEKLFF. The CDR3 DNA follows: TGTGCCAGCAGCTTAGCTCCAGGGGGCTGGGGGACTAATGAAAAACTGTTTTTT. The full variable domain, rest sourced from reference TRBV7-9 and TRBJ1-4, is DTGVSQNPRHKITKRGQNVTFRCDPISEHNRLYWYRQTLGQGPEFLTYFQNEAQLEKSRLLSDRFSAERPKGSFSTLEIQRTEQGDSAMYLCASSLAPGGWGTNEKLFFGSGTQLSVL.

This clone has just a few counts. DNA of the CDR3: TGTGCCAGCAGTGACGCCCTCGGTGGGGGCCCATATAGCAATCAGCCCCAGCATTTT. It is translated as CASSDALGGGPYSNQPQHF. The chain couples TRBV6-4 to TRBJ1-5; tentative D call: TRBD1 (6 bases). V was trimmed by 2 bases and J by 0 bases, leaving 20 bases between them. Germline V gene lookup returns CDR1 MRHNA and CDR2 SNTAGT. This CDR3 is built from 19 residues.

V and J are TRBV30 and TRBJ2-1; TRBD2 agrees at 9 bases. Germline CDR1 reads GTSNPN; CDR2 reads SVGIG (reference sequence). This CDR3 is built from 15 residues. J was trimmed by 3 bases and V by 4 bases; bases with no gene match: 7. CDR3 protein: CAWTSGTLIYNEQFF. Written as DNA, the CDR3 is TGTGCCTGGACTAGCGGGACCCTAATCTACAATGAGCAGTTCTTC.

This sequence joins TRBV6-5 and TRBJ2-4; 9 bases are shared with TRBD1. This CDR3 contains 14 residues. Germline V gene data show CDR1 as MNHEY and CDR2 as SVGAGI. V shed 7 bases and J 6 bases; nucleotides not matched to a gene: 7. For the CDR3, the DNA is TGTGCCAGCACACCGGGACAGGGAGGAAACATTCAGTACTTC. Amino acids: CASTPGQGGNIQYF.

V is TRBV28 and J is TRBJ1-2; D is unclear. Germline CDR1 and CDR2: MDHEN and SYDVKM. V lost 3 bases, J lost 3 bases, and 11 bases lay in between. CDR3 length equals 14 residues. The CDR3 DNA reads TGTGCCAGCAGTTTGGTCAGTATGGACTATGGCTACACCTTC. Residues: CASSLVSMDYGYTF.

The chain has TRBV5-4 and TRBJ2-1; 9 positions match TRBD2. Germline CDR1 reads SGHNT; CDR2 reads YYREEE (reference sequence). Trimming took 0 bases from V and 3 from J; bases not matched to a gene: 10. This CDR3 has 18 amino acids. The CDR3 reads CASSLGPVAGGGYNEQFF. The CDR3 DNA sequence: TGTGCCAGCAGCTTGGGCCCAGTGGCGGGAGGGGGCTACAATGAGCAGTTCTTC.

The CDR3 region has the DNA TGTGCCAGCACCTGGCTAGCGGGAGTCGATGAGCAGTTCTTC. Amino acid sequence: CASTWLAGVDEQFF. The V call is TRBV11-2, the J call TRBJ2-1; TRBD2 aligns across 10 bases. Germline CDR1 and CDR2: SGHAT and FQNNGV. The trim removed 7 bases at V and 8 bases at J, leaving 8 bases unmatched. The CDR3 sequence is 14 residues long.

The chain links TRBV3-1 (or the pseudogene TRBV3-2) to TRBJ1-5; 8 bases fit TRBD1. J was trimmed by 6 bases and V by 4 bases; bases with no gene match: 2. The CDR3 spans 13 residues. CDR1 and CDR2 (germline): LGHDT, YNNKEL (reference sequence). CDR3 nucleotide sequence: TGTGCCAGCAGCCGGACAGGGTTTCAGCCCCAGCATTTT. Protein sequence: CASSRTGFQPQHF.

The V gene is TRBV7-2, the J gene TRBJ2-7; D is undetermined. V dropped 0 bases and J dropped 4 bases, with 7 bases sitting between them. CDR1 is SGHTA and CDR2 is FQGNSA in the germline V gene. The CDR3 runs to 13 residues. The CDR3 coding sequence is TGTGCCAGCAGCTTAGCGCTCCGGTACGAGCAGTACTTC. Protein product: CASSLALRYEQYF. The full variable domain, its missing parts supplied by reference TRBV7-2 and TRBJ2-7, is GAGVSQSPSNKVTEKGKDVELRCDPISGHTALYWYRQSLGQGLEFLIYFQGNSAPDKSGLPSDRFSAERTGGSVSTLTIQRTQQEDSAVYLCASSLALRYEQYFGPGTRLTVT.